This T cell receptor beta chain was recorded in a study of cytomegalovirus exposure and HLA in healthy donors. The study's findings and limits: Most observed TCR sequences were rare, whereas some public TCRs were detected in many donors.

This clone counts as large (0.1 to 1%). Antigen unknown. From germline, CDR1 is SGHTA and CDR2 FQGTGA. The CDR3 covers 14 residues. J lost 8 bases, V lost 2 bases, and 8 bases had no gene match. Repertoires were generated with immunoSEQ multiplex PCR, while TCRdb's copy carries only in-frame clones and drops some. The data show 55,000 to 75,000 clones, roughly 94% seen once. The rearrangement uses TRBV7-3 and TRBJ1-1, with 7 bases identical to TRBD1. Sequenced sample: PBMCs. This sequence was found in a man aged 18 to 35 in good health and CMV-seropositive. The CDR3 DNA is TGTGCCAGCAGCTTAGACAGGGTAAGCCCCGAAGCTTTCTTT. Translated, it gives CASSLDRVSPEAFF.